Presented here are 2 T cell receptor beta chains from one specimen sequenced in a study of follicular helper T cells after annual influenza vaccination. Clones were sequenced by immunoSEQ multiplex PCR, and TCRdb holds only the in-frame ones, with some missing. Among about 15,000 clones, 70% to 85% were seen once, and the ten largest hold approximately 1.3%. Time point in this sample: 2014-2015 season, 7 days after vaccination. The starting material was CXCR5+ CD38- circulating T follicular helper cells from blood, obtained 7 days after influenza vaccination. Subset defined: circulating Tfh, non-naive CD4+CXCR5+PD-1+ (ICOS+CD38+ or ICOS-CD38-). These receptors were collected from an adult who received the influenza vaccine.

The rearrangement links TRBV9 to TRBJ2-5, with no clear D. Germline V lookup: CDR1 SGDLS, CDR2 YYNGEE. The CDR3 runs 13 residues. Trimming took off 0 bases at V and 1 base at J, with 4 bases between the two ends. The CDR3 sequence is CASSVAVQETQYF. In DNA form, the CDR3 reads TGTGCCAGCAGCGTAGCAGTCCAAGAGACCCAGTACTTC.

The chain has TRBV6-1 and TRBJ2-7; TRBD2 agrees at 12 bases. CDR1 MNHNS and CDR2 SASEGT come from the germline V gene. J gave up 3 bases and V 6 bases, and 6 bases lay outside the gene matches. The CDR3 consists of 15 residues. This chain's CDR3 is CASSRTSGEVYEQYF. In nucleotides, the CDR3 is TGTGCCAGCAGCCGGACTAGCGGGGAAGTCTACGAGCAGTACTTC.